The 26 T cell receptor beta chains in this list originate from one sample, sequenced in a study of graft-versus-host responses after intestinal transplantation. Produced via immunoSEQ multiplex PCR; TCRdb's table is partial and in-frame only. The sample yields some 88,000 clones, roughly 91% seen once. Antigens of these TCRs are unknown. Material: unstimulated CD8+ T cells sorted from spleen or lymph node cells, obtained before intestinal transplant. Source of these receptors: a human donor who received an intestinal transplant.

The rearrangement joins TRBV7-2 to TRBJ2-7; perhaps TRBD1 as D (6 bases). V was pared by 3 bases and J by 4 bases, with 13 bases between. Germline lookup yields CDR1 SGHTA and CDR2 FQGNSA. The CDR3 is 14 residues long. Here the CDR3 reads CASSFRGEGYEQYF. The CDR3 DNA follows: TGTGCCAGCAGCTTCAGGGGCGAAGGGTACGAGCAGTACTTC.

The count of this clone is one. The chain combines TRBV4-3 with TRBJ2-7; 9 nucleotides line up with TRBD2. The V gene end was trimmed by 0 bases and the J gene end by 3 bases; junction bases not matched to a gene: 6. Germline V CDR1 and CDR2: LGHNA, YSLEER. CDR3 length: 16 residues. The CDR3 DNA reads TGCGCCAGCAGCCAAGATCGCCTAGCGGGGAGCTACGAGCAGTACTTC. Translation gives CASSQDRLAGSYEQYF.

This chain joins TRBV9 and TRBJ1-5; D gene uncertain. The CDR3 runs 13 residues. Germline V gene lookup returns CDR1 SGDLS and CDR2 YYNGEE. V was pared by 4 bases and J by 5 bases, with 10 bases between. This CDR3 reads CASSWAGDQPQHF. CDR3 nucleotide sequence: TGTGCCAGCAGCTGGGCAGGTGATCAGCCCCAGCATTTT.

This chain joins TRBV6-6 and TRBJ2-1; maybe TRBD2 (5 bases). The CDR3 totals 15 residues. In germline, CDR1 is MNHNY, CDR2 SVGAGI (reference sequence). V lost 2 bases and J lost 4, with 12 bases in between. The DNA of the CDR3 is TGTGCCAGCAGTTACGGGCAGACGGGATACAATGAGCAGTTCTTC. Translating it yields CASSYGQTGYNEQFF.

CDR3 amino acids: CASSVDRGAGTDTQYF. Written as DNA, the CDR3 is TGTGCCAGCAGCGTGGACCGGGGGGCCGGCACAGATACGCAGTATTTT. The chain recombines TRBV7-6 with TRBJ2-3; TRBD2 is a possible D gene (7 bases). The CDR3 is made up of 16 amino acids. The V gene lost 5 bases and the J gene lost 1 base, with 16 bases spanning the gap. CDR1 and CDR2 from the germline V gene are SGHVS and FNYEAQ.

V gene TRBV27 combines with J gene TRBJ2-3; 10 nucleotides agree with TRBD1. V dropped 9 bases and J dropped 2; count of bases not matched to a gene: 11. Germline CDR1 and CDR2: MNHEY and SMNVEV (reference sequence). The CDR3 has 16 amino acids. CDR3 loop: CARPGQGREHTDTQYF. The CDR3 nucleotides read TGTGCCAGACCGGGACAGGGGAGGGAACACACAGATACGCAGTATTTT.

The V and J genes are TRBV4-3 and TRBJ1-3; D gene ambiguous. The germline V and J ends were trimmed by 4 bases and 2 bases, with 12 bases remaining between them. Germline loops: CDR1 LGHNA, CDR2 YSLEER. The CDR3 is made up of 15 amino acids. CDR3 residues: CASSLSPEAGNTIYF. The CDR3 DNA follows: TGCGCCAGCAGCCTATCCCCTGAGGCTGGAAACACCATATATTTT.

The DNA for the CDR3 is TGTGCCAGCAAGACAGGACTAGCACCCACAGATACGCAGTATTTT. Translated: CASKTGLAPTDTQYF. V and J are TRBV2 and TRBJ2-3, with 8 bases aligning to TRBD2. The length of the CDR3 is 15 residues. V shed 7 bases and J 2 bases; nucleotides not matched to a gene: 8. Germline V gives CDR1 SNHLY, CDR2 FYNNEI. Supplemented by reference TRBV2 and TRBJ2-3, the full variable domain reads EPEVTQTPSHQVTQMGQEVILRCVPISNHLYFYWYRQILGQKVEFLVSFYNNEISEKSEIFDDQFSVERPDGSNFTLKIRSTKLEDSAMYFCASKTGLAPTDTQYFGPGTRLTVL.

This clone turned up a few times. This CDR3 reads CASSDRGNTYNYGYTF. The CDR3 DNA reads as TGCGCCAGCAGCGATCGGGGGAACACTTATAACTATGGCTACACCTTC. This chain links TRBV4-3 with TRBJ1-2; weak D call: TRBD1 (5 bases). From germline, CDR1 is LGHNA and CDR2 YSLEER. The CDR3 runs to 16 residues. V dropped 5 bases and J dropped 1 base, with 17 bases sitting between them.

A single count supports this clone. The V gene is TRBV6-6, the J gene TRBJ2-5; 7 bases match TRBD2. Germline CDR1 reads MNHNY; CDR2 reads SVGAGI (reference sequence). The CDR3 is 13 amino acids. V dropped 2 bases and J dropped 5; count of bases not matched to a gene: 2. CDR3 DNA: TGTGCCAGCAGTTACGACGGGGGGGAGACCCAGTACTTC. This codes for CASSYDGGETQYF.

This chain uses TRBV7-9 with TRBJ1-4; D is ambiguous. This CDR3 has 16 amino acids. V lost 1 base and J 4 bases, leaving 13 bases between the germline ends. In germline, CDR1 is SEHNR, CDR2 FQNEAQ (reference sequence). The CDR3 loop reads CASSLVYEGINEKLFF. The CDR3 DNA follows: TGTGCCAGCAGCTTAGTTTACGAGGGAATTAATGAAAAACTGTTTTTT. Drawing the rest from reference TRBV7-9 and TRBJ1-4, the complete variable domain is DTGVSQNPRHKITKRGQNVTFRCDPISEHNRLYWYRQTLGQGPEFLTYFQNEAQLEKSRLLSDRFSAERPKGSFSTLEIQRTEQGDSAMYLCASSLVYEGINEKLFFGSGTQLSVL.

The rearrangement links TRBV6-4 to TRBJ2-5, with 7 bases matching TRBD1. Germline CDR1 and CDR2: MRHNA and SNTAGT. The CDR3 is made up of 12 amino acids. Unmatched junction bases numbered 5, after V lost 6 bases and J lost 7 bases. The CDR3 DNA reads as TGTGCCAGCAGCAGGGGGAGAGGGACCCAGTACTTC. Translated: CASSRGRGTQYF.

This chain connects TRBV6-6 to TRBJ1-2; 8 nucleotides align to TRBD1. This CDR3 spans 14 amino acids. J was trimmed by 5 bases and V by 5 bases; bases with no gene match: 7. Germline V gene lookup returns CDR1 MNHNY and CDR2 SVGAGI (reference sequence). The CDR3 sequence is CASSPLDRAYGYTF. As DNA, the CDR3 is TGTGCCAGCAGTCCCTTGGACAGGGCTTATGGCTACACCTTC.

The chain carries TRBV30 and TRBJ2-3, with D tentatively TRBD2 (7 bases). The CDR3 covers 17 residues. V lost 2 bases, J lost 3 bases, and 21 bases lay in between. Looked up from germline, CDR1 is GTSNPN and CDR2 is SVGIG (reference sequence). As DNA, the CDR3 is TGTGCCTGGAGTCCACCTTTGATGCGGGGGCCTACAGATACGCAGTATTTT. It translates to CAWSPPLMRGPTDTQYF.

The CDR3 nucleotides are TGTGCCAGCAGTCAAACCGGGACAGGCAGCGAGCAGTACTTC. Protein product: CASSQTGTGSEQYF. V gene TRBV27 combines with J gene TRBJ2-7, with 8 bases fitting TRBD1. The ends lost 5 bases at V and 6 bases at J; junction bases unmatched: 9. The CDR3 sequence is 14 residues long. Germline V gives CDR1 MNHEY, CDR2 SMNVEV (reference sequence).

The rearrangement joins TRBV7-8 to TRBJ2-2, with 9 bases lining up with TRBD2. Germline CDR1 is SGHVS and CDR2 is FQNEAQ. The CDR3 totals 20 residues. V was pared by 2 bases and J by 7 bases, with 20 bases of the junction left unmatched. The CDR3 spells CASSLWILWASGARGGELFF. The DNA for the CDR3 is TGTGCCAGCAGCTTATGGATATTGTGGGCTAGCGGGGCAAGAGGCGGGGAGCTGTTTTTT.

The gene calls are TRBV11-2 and TRBJ2-3, with D perhaps matching TRBD2 (6 bases). The CDR3 sequence is 13 residues long. Trimming stripped 4 bases from V and 10 bases from J, with 15 bases between. The germline V gene has CDR1 SGHAT and CDR2 FQNNGV. CDR3 nucleotides: TGTGCCAGCAGCTCCGGATTGGGCGGGGCGCAGTATTTT. Translating gives CASSSGLGGAQYF.

The chain has TRBV30 and TRBJ1-1, with a tentative D call TRBD1 (5 bases). This CDR3 has 13 amino acids. Germline lookup yields CDR1 GTSNPN and CDR2 SVGIG (reference sequence). V gave up 2 bases and J gave up 1 base, with 8 bases separating them. CDR3 in DNA: TGTGCCTGGAGTATCCAGGGGAACACTGAAGCTTTCTTT. Its protein is CAWSIQGNTEAFF.

The chain joins TRBV4-3 to TRBJ1-1, with D maybe TRBD1 (6 bases). Germline-derived CDR1 and CDR2 are LGHNA and YSLEER. Trimming stripped 1 base from V and 6 bases from J, with 15 bases between. There are 15 residues in the CDR3. CDR3 coding DNA: TGCGCCAGCAGCCAAGTTTCCAGGGGTGGGGCTGAAGCTTTCTTT. As protein: CASSQVSRGGAEAFF.

The chain joins TRBV5-6 to TRBJ2-7; D might be TRBD1 (6 bases). Germline CDR1 is SGHDT and CDR2 is YYEEEE. The CDR3 contains 13 residues. The germline V and J ends were trimmed by 4 bases and 0 bases, with 8 bases remaining between them. The CDR3 nucleotides read TGTGCCAGCAGCGCGGACAGCTCCTACGAGCAGTACTTC. Amino acid sequence: CASSADSSYEQYF.

The rearrangement links TRBV19 to TRBJ2-2; 10 bases line up with TRBD1. The CDR3 spans 14 residues. V was clipped by 9 bases and J by 4 bases; unmatched bases: 5. CDR1 is LNHDA and CDR2 is SQIVND in the germline V gene (reference sequence). CDR3 amino acids: CASRQGAVTGELFF. As DNA, the CDR3 is TGTGCCAGCAGACAGGGGGCGGTCACCGGGGAGCTGTTTTTT.

CDR3 DNA sequence: TGTGCCAGCAGCTCCGGGACAGGAGACCTGATGCTTGTATTGCAGTACTTC. Translated: CASSSGTGDLMLVLQYF. The rearrangement joins TRBV11-2 to TRBJ2-7, with TRBD1 identical over 8 bases. Germline-derived CDR1 and CDR2 are SGHAT and FQNNGV. V was pared by 4 bases and J by 9 bases, with 20 bases of the junction left unmatched. The CDR3 is made up of 17 amino acids.

The chain combines TRBV11-2 with TRBJ1-1, with D uncertain. Germline lookup yields CDR1 SGHAT and CDR2 FQNNGV. The V gene lost 5 bases and the J gene lost 6 bases, with 13 bases spanning the gap. The CDR3 is 13 amino acids. CDR3 DNA sequence: TGTGCCAGCAGCCTAGGACTTAATCCTGAAGCTTTCTTT. Its protein product is CASSLGLNPEAFF.

This chain uses TRBV29-1 with TRBJ2-3; 8 bases are shared with TRBD2. This CDR3 comprises 16 residues. Per the germline V gene, CDR1 is SQVTM and CDR2 is ANQGSEA. The junction had 13 bases not matched to a gene; V was cut back by 0 bases and J by 8 bases. CDR3 DNA: TGCAGCGTTGAAGATCTTCCCCCGACTAGCGCCGGTACGCAGTATTTT. This translates into CSVEDLPPTSAGTQYF.

The rearrangement uses TRBV27 and TRBJ2-7, with D perhaps matching TRBD2 (6 bases). Germline values: CDR1 MNHEY, CDR2 SMNVEV (reference sequence). The CDR3 totals 15 residues. V lost 5 bases, J lost 3 bases, and 17 bases lay in between. In DNA, the CDR3 is TGTGCCAGCAGTCCTGCTAGCGACCGACGCTACGAGCAGTACTTC. Encoded protein: CASSPASDRRYEQYF.

This sequence joins TRBV7-9 and TRBJ2-7; D call uncertain. Germline V gives CDR1 SEHNR, CDR2 FQNEAQ (reference sequence). The CDR3 extends over 14 amino acids. V was clipped by 1 base and J by 7 bases, with 14 bases between them. CDR3 loop: CASSLEVLSQEQYF. The CDR3 bases are TGTGCCAGCAGCTTAGAAGTCCTTTCCCAGGAGCAGTACTTC.